Listed below are T cell receptor beta chains from one sample, sequenced in a study of identical twins. MiXCR, applied by TCRdb to the 5' RACE reads, yields one record per CDR3 protein. The data show some 500,000 distinct CDR3 sequences, approximately 22% seen once. The data were also submitted as part of a second study, on T cells expressing NK-cell markers.

The sequenced material came from CD4+ T cells sorted from blood. All receptors come from a woman between 18 and 30 years old in good health. Each CDR3 is given with its conserved first and last residue. D genes are given only for firm matches. Some rows have no size entry. The others give once, few or many, or a class for an expanded clone.

>TRBJ2-4|14|NA|NA|TRBV6-1
TGTGCTAGCAGGGCCAGCGGAGGGCTAGTCATTCAGTACTTC
CASRASGGLVIQYF
>TRBJ2-3|14|NA|few|TRBV6-1
TGTGCCAGCAGTCGCTGGTTGAGCACAGATACGCAGTATTTT
CASSRWLSTDTQYF
>TRBJ2-7|13|TRBD1|NA|TRBV2
TGTGCCAGCAGTGTCGACAGGGGGGTCGAGCAGTACTTC
CASSVDRGVEQYF
>TRBJ1-1|14|TRBD1|few|TRBV12-3/TRBV12-4
TGTGCCAGCAGTCAAACGACAGGGGGCGTAAAAGCTTTCTTT
CASSQTTGGVKAFF
>TRBJ2-7|16|NA|many|TRBV15
TGTGCCACCAGCAGAGAAGGGTTAGCGGACAACTACGAGCAGTACTTC
CATSREGLADNYEQYF
>TRBJ2-2|15|NA|NA|TRBV3-1
TGTGCCAGCAGCCAAGTTGGGAGTAACACCGGGGAGCTGTTTTTT
CASSQVGSNTGELFF
>TRBJ2-5|17|NA|NA|TRBV5-6
TGTGCCAGCAGCTTGGGGAGGGCGGAGAGGCGAGTGGAGACCCAGTACTTC
CASSLGRAERRVETQYF
>TRBJ1-5|17|NA|once|TRBV15
TGTGCCACCAGCAGACCACGGGGCAGGGTGGGCAATCAGCCCCAGCATTTT
CATSRPRGRVGNQPQHF
>TRBJ2-4|13|NA|NA|TRBV5-1
TGCGCCAGCAGTTTGGACCCTGGTGACATTCAGTACTTC
CASSLDPGDIQYF
>TRBJ2-1|14|NA|many|TRBV12-3/TRBV12-4
TGTGCCAGCAGTCCGTTCCGGGCCTACAATGAGCAGTTCTTC
CASSPFRAYNEQFF
>TRBJ2-1|17|TRBD2|few|TRBV2
TGTGCCAGCAGTGAAGCGCTGTTAGCGGGGGGCTACAATGAGCAGTTCTTC
CASSEALLAGGYNEQFF
>TRBJ2-3|12|NA|NA|TRBV20-1
TGCAGTGCTCTTTATAGCACAGATACGCAGTATTTT
CSALYSTDTQYF
>TRBJ2-6|15|NA|few|TRBV6-1
TGTGCCAGCAGTGAATACCCGTCGGGGGCCAACGTCCTGACTTTC
CASSEYPSGANVLTF
>TRBJ2-2|13|TRBD1|many|TRBV29-1
TGCAGCGGTGGACAGGGGAACACCGGGGAGCTGTTTTTT
CSGGQGNTGELFF
>TRBJ2-5|15|TRBD2|NA|TRBV6-5
TGTGCCAGTGCCCGGGAGGGTGCAGGGCAAGAGACCCAGTACTTC
CASAREGAGQETQYF
>TRBJ1-1|12|NA|NA|TRBV10-3
TGTGCCATCAGTGAGTCTGCCAGTGAAGCTTTCTTT
CAISESASEAFF
>TRBJ2-3|14|NA|NA|TRBV4-3
TGCGCCAGCAGCCAAGTGACCGGAGACGCGACGCAGTATTTT
CASSQVTGDATQYF
>TRBJ1-2|16|NA|NA|TRBV6-5
TGTGCCAGCAGTTACTCCGGGACCGAAGAGGCATATGGCTACACCTTC
CASSYSGTEEAYGYTF
>TRBJ2-3|13|NA|NA|TRBV20-1
TGCAGTGCTAGAGATGGGCGGGGAGATACGCAGTATTTT
CSARDGRGDTQYF
>TRBJ1-1|14|NA|few|TRBV18
TGTGCCAGCCTCAACAGGGTACGGGGCACTGAAGCTTTCTTT
CASLNRVRGTEAFF
>TRBJ1-1|14|NA|few|TRBV7-9
TGTGCCAGCAGCTTAAGTGGGAAGAACACTGAAGCTTTCTTT
CASSLSGKNTEAFF
>TRBJ2-5|13|NA|NA|TRBV2
TGTGCCAGCAGCCCTAGGTTTTTGCAGACCCAGTACTTC
CASSPRFLQTQYF
>TRBJ2-1|12|TRBD2|many|TRBV3-1
TGTGCCAGCAGCCATGCGGGAGTCGAGCAGTTCTTC
CASSHAGVEQFF
>TRBJ2-3|11|NA|NA|TRBV20-1
TGCAGTGCGACGGGGGCAGATACGCAGTATTTT
CSATGADTQYF
>TRBJ2-3|16|TRBD1|few|TRBV7-9
TGTGCCAGCAGCCGGGGACAGGACGAACGCACAGATACGCAGTATTTT
CASSRGQDERTDTQYF
>TRBJ2-3|14|TRBD2|few|TRBV20-1
TGCAGTGCTAGACAAAGCGGGAGTGCAGATACGCAGTATTTT
CSARQSGSADTQYF
>TRBJ1-6|13|NA|once|TRBV6-2/TRBV6-3
TGTGCCAGCAGCGGACAGTGGAGGTCACCCCTCCACTTT
CASSGQWRSPLHF
>TRBJ1-6|13|NA|few|TRBV20-1
TGCAGTGCTAGACGAGGGGATAATTCACCCCTCCACTTT
CSARRGDNSPLHF
>TRBJ2-7|15|TRBD2|few|TRBV20-1
TGCAGTGCTAGTAAGGGACCGGGACTAGCCTACGAGCAGTACTTC
CSASKGPGLAYEQYF